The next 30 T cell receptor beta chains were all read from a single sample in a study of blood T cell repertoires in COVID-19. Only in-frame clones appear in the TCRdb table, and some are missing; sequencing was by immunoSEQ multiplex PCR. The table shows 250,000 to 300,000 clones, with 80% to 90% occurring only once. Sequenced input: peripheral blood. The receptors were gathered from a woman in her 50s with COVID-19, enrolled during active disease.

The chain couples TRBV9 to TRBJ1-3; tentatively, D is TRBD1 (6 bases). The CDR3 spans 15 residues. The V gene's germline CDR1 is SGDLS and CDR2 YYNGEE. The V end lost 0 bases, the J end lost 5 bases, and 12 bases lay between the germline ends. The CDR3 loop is CASSVDGGARNTIYF. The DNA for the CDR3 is TGTGCCAGCAGCGTAGATGGGGGGGCAAGAAACACCATATATTTT. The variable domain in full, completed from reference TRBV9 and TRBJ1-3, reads DSGVTQTPKHLITATGQRVTLRCSPRSGDLSVYWYQQSLDQGLQFLIQYYNGEERAKGNILERFSAQQFPDLHSELNLSSLELGDSALYFCASSVDGGARNTIYFGEGSWLTVV.

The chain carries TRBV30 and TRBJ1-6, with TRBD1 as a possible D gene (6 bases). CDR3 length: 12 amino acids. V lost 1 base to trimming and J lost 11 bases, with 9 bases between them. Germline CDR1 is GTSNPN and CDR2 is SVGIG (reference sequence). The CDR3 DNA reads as TGTGCCTGGAGTGCAGGGGTAGCACCCCTCCACTTT. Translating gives CAWSAGVAPLHF.

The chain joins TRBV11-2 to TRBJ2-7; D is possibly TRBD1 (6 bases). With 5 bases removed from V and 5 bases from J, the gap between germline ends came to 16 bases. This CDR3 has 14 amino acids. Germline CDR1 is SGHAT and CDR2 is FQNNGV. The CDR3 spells CASSLSRGKDEQYF. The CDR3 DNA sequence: TGTGCCAGCAGCCTAAGCAGGGGAAAGGACGAGCAGTACTTC.

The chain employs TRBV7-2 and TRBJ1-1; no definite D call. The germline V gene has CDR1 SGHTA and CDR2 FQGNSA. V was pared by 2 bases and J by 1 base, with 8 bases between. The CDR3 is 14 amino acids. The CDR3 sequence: CASSLPLRNTEAFF. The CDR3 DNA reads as TGTGCCAGCAGCTTACCCCTAAGGAACACTGAAGCTTTCTTT.

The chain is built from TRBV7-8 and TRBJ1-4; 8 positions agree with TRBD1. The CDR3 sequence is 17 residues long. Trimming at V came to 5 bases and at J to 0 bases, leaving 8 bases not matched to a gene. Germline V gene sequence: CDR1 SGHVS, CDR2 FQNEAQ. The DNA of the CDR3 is TGTGCCAGCAGCCCCCAGGGGGCGAGAGCAACTAATGAAAAACTGTTTTTT. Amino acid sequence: CASSPQGARATNEKLFF.

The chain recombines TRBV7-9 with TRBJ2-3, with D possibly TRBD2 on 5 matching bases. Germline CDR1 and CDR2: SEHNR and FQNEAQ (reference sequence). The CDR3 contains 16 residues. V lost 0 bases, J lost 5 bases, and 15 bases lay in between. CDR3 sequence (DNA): TGTGCCAGCAGCTTAGCAGGAGGCAGAGGTGGAGATACGCAGTATTTT. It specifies CASSLAGGRGGDTQYF.

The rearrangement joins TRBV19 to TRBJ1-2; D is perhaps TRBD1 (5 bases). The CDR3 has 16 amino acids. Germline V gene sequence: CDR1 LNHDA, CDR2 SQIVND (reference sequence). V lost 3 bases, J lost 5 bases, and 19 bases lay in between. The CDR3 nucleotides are TGTGCCAGTAGTATGCCAGGGAACCCGAATAATTATGGCTACACCTTC. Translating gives CASSMPGNPNNYGYTF.

The CDR3 loop reads CASRTEGGNYGYTF. The CDR3 nucleotides are TGTGCCAGTAGGACCGAAGGGGGTAACTATGGCTACACCTTC. The V gene is TRBV19, the J gene TRBJ1-2; TRBD1 is a possible D gene (6 bases). Trimming took off 6 bases at V and 1 base at J, with 12 bases between the two ends. Germline CDR1 LNHDA, CDR2 SQIVND (reference sequence). The CDR3 covers 14 residues.

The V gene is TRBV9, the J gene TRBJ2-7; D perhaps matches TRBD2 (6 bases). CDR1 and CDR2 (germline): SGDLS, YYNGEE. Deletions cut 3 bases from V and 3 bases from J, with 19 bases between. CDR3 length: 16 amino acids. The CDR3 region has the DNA TGTGCCAGCAGCGCTGGTACCGGGACGGGACTCTACGAGCAGTACTTC. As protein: CASSAGTGTGLYEQYF.

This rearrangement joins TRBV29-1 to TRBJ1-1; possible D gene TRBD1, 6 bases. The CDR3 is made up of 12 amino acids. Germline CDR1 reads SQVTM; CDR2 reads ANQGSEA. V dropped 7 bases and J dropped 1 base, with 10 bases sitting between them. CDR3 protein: CSAQGQNTEAFF. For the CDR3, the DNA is TGCAGCGCCCAGGGGCAGAACACTGAAGCTTTCTTT.

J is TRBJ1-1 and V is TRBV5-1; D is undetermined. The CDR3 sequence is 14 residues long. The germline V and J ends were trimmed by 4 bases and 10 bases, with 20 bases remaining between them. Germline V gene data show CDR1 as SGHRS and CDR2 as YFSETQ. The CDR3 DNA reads TGCGCCAGCAGCGCCGCAGAGTACCACGGAGGAGCTTTCTTT. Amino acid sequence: CASSAAEYHGGAFF.

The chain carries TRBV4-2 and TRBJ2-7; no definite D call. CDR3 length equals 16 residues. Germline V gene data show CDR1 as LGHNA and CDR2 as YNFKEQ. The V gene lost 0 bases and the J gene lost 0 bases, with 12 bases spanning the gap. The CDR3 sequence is CASSQDLIPNSYEQYF. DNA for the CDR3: TGTGCCAGCAGCCAAGATTTGATCCCTAACTCCTACGAGCAGTACTTC.

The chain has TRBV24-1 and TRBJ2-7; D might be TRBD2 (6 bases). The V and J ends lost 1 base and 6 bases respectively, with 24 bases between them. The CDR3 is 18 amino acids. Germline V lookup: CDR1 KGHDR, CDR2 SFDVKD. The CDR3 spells CATSDLTLVWRDPGEQYF. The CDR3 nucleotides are TGTGCCACCAGTGATTTAACACTAGTTTGGCGGGATCCCGGCGAGCAGTACTTC.

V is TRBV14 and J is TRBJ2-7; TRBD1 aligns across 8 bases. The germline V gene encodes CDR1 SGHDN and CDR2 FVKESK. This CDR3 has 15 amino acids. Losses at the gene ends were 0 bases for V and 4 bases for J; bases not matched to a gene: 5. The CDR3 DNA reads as TGTGCCAGCAGCCAAGACTGGAGACAGGGGTACGAGCAGTACTTC. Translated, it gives CASSQDWRQGYEQYF.

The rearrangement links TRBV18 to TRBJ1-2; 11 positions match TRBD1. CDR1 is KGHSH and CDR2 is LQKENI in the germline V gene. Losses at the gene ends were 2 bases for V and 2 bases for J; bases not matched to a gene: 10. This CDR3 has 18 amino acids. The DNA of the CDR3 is TGTGCCAGCTCACCAGGGCGGACAGGGGGCGTTTTAAACTATGGCTACACCTTC. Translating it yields CASSPGRTGGVLNYGYTF.

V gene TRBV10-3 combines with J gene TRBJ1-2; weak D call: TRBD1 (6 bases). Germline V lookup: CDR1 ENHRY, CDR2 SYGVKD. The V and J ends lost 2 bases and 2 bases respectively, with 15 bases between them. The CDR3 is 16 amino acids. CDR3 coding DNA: TGTGCCATCAGTGAGCCTGGGACATTCGAGAACTATGGCTACACCTTC. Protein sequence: CAISEPGTFENYGYTF.

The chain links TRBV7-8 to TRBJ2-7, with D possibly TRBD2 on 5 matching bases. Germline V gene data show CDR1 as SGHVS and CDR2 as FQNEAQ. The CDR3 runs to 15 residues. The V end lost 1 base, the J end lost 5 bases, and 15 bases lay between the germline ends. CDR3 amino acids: CASSLDVRAGDEQYF. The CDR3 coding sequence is TGTGCCAGCAGCTTAGATGTGAGGGCGGGCGACGAGCAGTACTTC. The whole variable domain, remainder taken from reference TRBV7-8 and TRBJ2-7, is GAGVSQSPRYKVAKRGQDVALRCDPISGHVSLFWYQQALGQGPEFLTYFQNEAQLDKSGLPSDRFFAERPEGSVSTLKIQRTQQEDSAVYLCASSLDVRAGDEQYFGPGTRLTVT.

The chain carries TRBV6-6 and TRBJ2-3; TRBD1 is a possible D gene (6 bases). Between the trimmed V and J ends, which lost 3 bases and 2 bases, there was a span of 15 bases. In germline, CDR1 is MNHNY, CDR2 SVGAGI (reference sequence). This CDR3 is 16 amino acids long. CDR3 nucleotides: TGTGCCAGCAGTTATAGACAGGAAATAGTCACAGATACGCAGTATTTT. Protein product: CASSYRQEIVTDTQYF.

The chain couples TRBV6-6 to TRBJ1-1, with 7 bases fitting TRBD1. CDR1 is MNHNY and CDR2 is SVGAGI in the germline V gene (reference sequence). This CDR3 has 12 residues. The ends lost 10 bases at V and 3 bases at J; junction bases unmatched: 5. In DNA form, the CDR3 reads TGTGCCACCAACAGGGGAGACACTGAAGCTTTCTTT. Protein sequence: CATNRGDTEAFF.

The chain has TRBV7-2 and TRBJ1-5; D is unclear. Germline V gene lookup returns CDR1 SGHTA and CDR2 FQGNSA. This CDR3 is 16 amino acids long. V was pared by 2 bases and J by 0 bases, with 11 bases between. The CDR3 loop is CASSLNARYSNQPQHF. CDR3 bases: TGTGCCAGCAGCTTAAACGCCAGGTATAGCAATCAGCCCCAGCATTTT.

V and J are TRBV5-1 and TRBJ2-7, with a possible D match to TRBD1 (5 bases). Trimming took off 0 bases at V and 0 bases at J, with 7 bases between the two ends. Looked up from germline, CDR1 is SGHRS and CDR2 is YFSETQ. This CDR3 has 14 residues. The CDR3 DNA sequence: TGCGCCAGCAGCTTGGCCAGGGACTCCTACGAGCAGTACTTC. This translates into CASSLARDSYEQYF.

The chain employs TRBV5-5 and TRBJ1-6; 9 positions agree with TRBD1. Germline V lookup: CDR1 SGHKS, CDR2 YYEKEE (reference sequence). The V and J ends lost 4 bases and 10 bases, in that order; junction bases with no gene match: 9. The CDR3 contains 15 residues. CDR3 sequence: CASSPDPGQGSPLHF. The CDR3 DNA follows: TGTGCCAGCAGCCCCGATCCGGGACAGGGCTCACCCCTCCACTTT.

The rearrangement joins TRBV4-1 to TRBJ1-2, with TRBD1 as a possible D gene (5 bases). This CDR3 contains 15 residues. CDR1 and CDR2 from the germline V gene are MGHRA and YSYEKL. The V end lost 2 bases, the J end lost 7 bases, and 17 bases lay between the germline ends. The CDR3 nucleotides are TGCGCCAGCAGCCAAACGGGGGGTGAGGGAGGTGGCTACACCTTC. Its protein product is CASSQTGGEGGGYTF.

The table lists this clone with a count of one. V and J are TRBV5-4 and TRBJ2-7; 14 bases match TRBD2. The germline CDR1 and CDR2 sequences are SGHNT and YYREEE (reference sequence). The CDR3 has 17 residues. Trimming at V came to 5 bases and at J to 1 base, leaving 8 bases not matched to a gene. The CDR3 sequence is CASRIGLAGGLSYEQYF. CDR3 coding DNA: TGTGCCAGCAGAATTGGACTAGCGGGAGGACTTTCCTACGAGCAGTACTTC.

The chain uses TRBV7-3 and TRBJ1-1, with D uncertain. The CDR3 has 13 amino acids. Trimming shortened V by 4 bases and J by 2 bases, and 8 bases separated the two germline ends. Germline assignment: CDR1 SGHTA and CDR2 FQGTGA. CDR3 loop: CASSSTPNTEAFF. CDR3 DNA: TGTGCCAGCAGCTCGACTCCTAACACTGAAGCTTTCTTT.

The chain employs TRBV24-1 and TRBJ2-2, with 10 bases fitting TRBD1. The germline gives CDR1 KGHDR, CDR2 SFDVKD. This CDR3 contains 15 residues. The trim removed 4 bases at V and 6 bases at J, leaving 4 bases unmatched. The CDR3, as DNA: TGTGCCACCAGTGAAGCCGGGACAGGGGCCGGGGAGCTGTTTTTT. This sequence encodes CATSEAGTGAGELFF.

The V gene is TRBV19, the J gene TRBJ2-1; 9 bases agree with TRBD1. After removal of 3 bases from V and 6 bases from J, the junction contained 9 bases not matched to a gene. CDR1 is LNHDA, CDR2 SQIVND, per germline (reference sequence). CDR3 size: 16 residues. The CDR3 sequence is CASSIWAGQGGNEQFF. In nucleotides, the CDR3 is TGTGCCAGTAGTATTTGGGCGGGACAGGGAGGCAATGAGCAGTTCTTC.

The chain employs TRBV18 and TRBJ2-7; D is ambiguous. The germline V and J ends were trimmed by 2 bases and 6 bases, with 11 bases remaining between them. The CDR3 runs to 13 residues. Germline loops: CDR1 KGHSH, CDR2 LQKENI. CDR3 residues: CASSPSISREQYF. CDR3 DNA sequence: TGTGCCAGCTCACCAAGTATTAGCCGCGAGCAGTACTTC.

The CDR3 DNA sequence: TGTGCCAGCAGCCCCGGGACTAATGAGCAGTTCTTC. Translated, it gives CASSPGTNEQFF. This chain connects TRBV12-3 or TRBV12-4 to TRBJ2-1; possibly TRBD2 for D (6 bases). V gave up 6 bases and J gave up 7 bases, with 10 bases separating them. The CDR3 loop spans 12 amino acids.

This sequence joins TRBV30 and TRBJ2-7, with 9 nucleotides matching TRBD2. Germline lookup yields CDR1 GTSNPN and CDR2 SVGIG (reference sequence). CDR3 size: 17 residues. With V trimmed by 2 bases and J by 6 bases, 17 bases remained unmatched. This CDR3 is CAWSLSAVAGGYSEQYF. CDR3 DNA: TGTGCCTGGAGTTTGTCGGCGGTGGCGGGAGGGTATAGCGAGCAGTACTTC.